This T cell receptor beta chain derives from a study of blood T cells in healthy people across ages. Every sample had a minimum of 6.5 million PBMCs isolated. Samples each yielded at least 5 micrograms of total RNA. Of note for this clonotype: The antigen remains unidentified.

The study's findings and limits: Researchers deemed the diversity estimates from one million T cells underestimates.

The second PCR ran about 6 to 11 cycles with a sample-barcoded 5' primer and J-beta primers. One entry per CDR3 protein results from TCRdb running MiXCR on the 5' RACE reads. This sample yields 1.8 million or so distinct CDR3 sequences, of which about two fifths are seen a single time; roughly 24% belongs to the top ten. This clonotype was sampled from a human donor in good health. Material: blood.

In nucleotides, the CDR3 is TGCGCCAGCAGCCAAGGGTCGGGACAGGGCGGTAGGCACACTGAAGCTTTCTTT. The encoded protein is CASSQGSGQGGRHTEAFF. V gene TRBV4-1 combines with J gene TRBJ1-1, with 9 nucleotides matching TRBD1. The J segment lost 3 bases and the V segment lost 1 base, leaving 12 bases of the junction unmatched. The germline V gene encodes CDR1 MGHRA and CDR2 YSYEKL. The CDR3 is 18 amino acids.